These T cell receptor beta chains were read from a single sample in a study of T-cell reconstitution after alpha-beta-depleted transplantation in children. Each CDR3 protein gets one entry after TCRdb re-called the PCR reads with MiXCR. The sample holds over 550,000 distinct CDR3 sequences; 8% to 11% are singletons and the top ten take less than 5%. Sequencing was performed on PBMCs from the stem cell graft donor, taken from the stem cell graft. These receptors all stem from a human donor who donated a stem cell graft to a child with acute myeloid leukemia. Each CDR3 is given with its conserved first and last residue. The D gene is left open where the match is weak. Some rows have no size entry. The others give once, few or many, or a class for an expanded clone.

>TRBV9|many|TRBJ1-3|NA
CASSSPGSSGNTIYF
TGTGCCAGCAGCTCACCAGGGAGCTCTGGAAACACCATATATTTT
>TRBV20-1|many|TRBJ2-5|TRBD2
CSASEALAGGEETQYF
TGCAGTGCTAGTGAAGCTCTAGCGGGGGGCGAAGAGACCCAGTACTTC
>TRBV30|few|TRBJ2-1|NA
CAWSVGHLDEQFF
TGTGCCTGGAGTGTTGGACATTTGGATGAGCAGTTCTTC
>TRBV7-9|NA|TRBJ2-2|NA
CASSPGFPGELFF
TGTGCCAGCAGCCCAGGGTTCCCCGGGGAGCTGTTTTTT
>TRBV19|many|TRBJ2-1|NA
CASSMGGSSYNEQFF
TGTGCCAGTAGTATGGGAGGAAGCTCCTACAATGAGCAGTTCTTC
>TRBV29-1|many|TRBJ2-2|NA
CSVVPRGNTGELFF
TGCAGCGTTGTCCCCAGGGGCAACACCGGGGAGCTGTTTTTT
>TRBV12-3/TRBV12-4|NA|TRBJ2-5|TRBD1
CASSGTGGAKREGPWAQYF
TGTGCCAGCTCCGGGACAGGGGGCGCTAAGCGGGAAGGACCGTGGGCCCAGTACTTC
>TRBV11-1|NA|TRBJ2-1|NA
CASSLAPFGRGIYNEQFF
TGTGCCAGCAGCTTAGCGCCTTTTGGGCGGGGCATATACAATGAGCAGTTCTTC
>TRBV20-1|many|TRBJ2-5|NA
CSARTDQETQYF
TGCAGTGCGCGGACTGACCAAGAGACCCAGTACTTC
>TRBV5-1|many|TRBJ2-2|TRBD2
CASNIAGEVGELFF
TGCGCCAGCAATATAGCGGGAGAGGTCGGGGAGCTGTTTTTT
>TRBV9|NA|TRBJ2-1|NA
CASSVEPKVEQFF
TGTGCCAGCAGCGTAGAGCCTAAGGTTGAGCAGTTCTTC
>TRBV5-1|many|TRBJ2-5|NA
CASSLDFETQYF
TGCGCCAGCAGCTTGGACTTCGAGACCCAGTACTTC
>TRBV6-5|NA|TRBJ2-1|NA
CASSYGLARPSYNEQFF
TGTGCCAGCAGTTACGGGCTAGCGCGTCCCTCCTACAATGAGCAGTTCTTC
>TRBV12-3/TRBV12-4|many|TRBJ2-1|NA
CASRDSSYNEQFF
TGTGCCAGCAGAGACAGCTCCTACAATGAGCAGTTCTTC
>TRBV7-6|NA|TRBJ1-1|TRBD1
CASSPPSQTGGAGVTEAFF
TGTGCCAGCAGCCCACCGAGCCAGACAGGGGGCGCGGGAGTCACTGAAGCTTTCTTT
>TRBV29-1|many|TRBJ1-1|NA
CTIKGPNTEAFF
TGCACCATCAAGGGTCCGAACACTGAAGCTTTCTTT
>TRBV12-3/TRBV12-4|many|TRBJ2-1|NA
CASSFRLDSYEQFF
TGTGCCAGCAGTTTCCGGCTAGACTCCTACGAGCAGTTCTTC
>TRBV7-3|NA|TRBJ2-5|NA
CASSLNPGSETQYF
TGTGCCAGCAGCTTAAACCCGGGGAGCGAGACCCAGTACTTC
>TRBV29-1|few|TRBJ2-2|NA
CSVSTGSLHTGELFF
TGCAGCGTTTCCACAGGGTCCTTGCACACCGGGGAGCTGTTTTTT
>TRBV11-2|NA|TRBJ2-1|NA
CASSFGQIYNEQFF
TGTGCCAGCAGCTTCGGACAGATATACAATGAGCAGTTCTTC
>TRBV5-1|many|TRBJ2-5|NA
CASSGDQETQYF
TGCGCCAGCAGTGGGGACCAAGAGACCCAGTACTTC
>TRBV24-1|many|TRBJ1-4|NA
CATSDPTISGEKLFF
TGTGCCACCAGTGACCCGACAATCTCGGGTGAAAAACTGTTTTTT
>TRBV11-2|few|TRBJ2-1|TRBD2
CASSLVATASGTNEQFF
TGTGCCAGCAGCTTAGTCGCCACGGCTAGCGGAACAAATGAGCAGTTCTTC
>TRBV29-1|NA|TRBJ2-1|TRBD1
CSVLPRDRVITYNEQFF
TGCAGCGTTTTACCTCGGGACAGGGTAATAACCTACAATGAGCAGTTCTTC
>TRBV29-1|NA|TRBJ2-7|TRBD2
CSVDSGSSGIYEQYF
TGCAGCGTTGATTCGGGGTCTAGCGGGATCTACGAGCAGTACTTC
>TRBV19|few|TRBJ2-2|NA
CASSTRGALNTGELFF
TGTGCCAGTAGTACCAGGGGGGCGCTGAACACCGGGGAGCTGTTTTTT
>TRBV4-3|many|TRBJ1-6|NA
CASSPRPWGDSPLHF
TGCGCCAGCAGCCCAAGGCCATGGGGAGATTCACCCCTCCACTTT
>TRBV7-9|few|TRBJ2-7|NA
CASSLIGIISGTYEQYF
TGTGCCAGCAGCTTGATAGGAATTATCTCGGGCACCTACGAGCAGTACTTC
>TRBV6-1|many|TRBJ2-3|NA
CATREAGSTDTQYF
TGTGCCACGAGAGAGGCAGGGAGTACAGATACGCAGTATTTT
>TRBV20-1|NA|TRBJ2-3|TRBD2
CSAARLAGDVDTQYF
TGCAGTGCTGCCCGACTAGCGGGAGACGTAGATACGCAGTATTTT
>TRBV12-3/TRBV12-4|many|TRBJ2-7|NA
CASSAPHVASYEQYF
TGTGCCAGCAGCGCACCCCACGTGGCCTCCTACGAGCAGTACTTC
>TRBV12-3/TRBV12-4|many|TRBJ2-5|NA
CASSLHRGGQETQYF
TGTGCCAGCAGTCTCCATAGGGGGGGACAAGAGACCCAGTACTTC
>TRBV9|NA|TRBJ2-1|NA
CASSGGPRANEQFF
TGTGCCAGCAGCGGAGGACCGCGGGCCAATGAGCAGTTCTTC
>TRBV29-1|NA|TRBJ2-3|NA
CSVVRPLATDTQYF
TGCAGCGTTGTACGCCCCCTGGCAACAGATACGCAGTATTTT
>TRBV9|NA|TRBJ2-2|TRBD1
CASSPRTGEAGELFF
TGTGCCAGCAGCCCTCGGACAGGGGAAGCCGGGGAGCTGTTTTTT
>TRBV29-1|few|TRBJ1-1|TRBD1
CSAAGDSRAGKVGTEAFF
TGCAGCGCCGCTGGGGACAGCCGCGCGGGGAAGGTTGGCACTGAAGCTTTCTTT
>TRBV29-1|few|TRBJ2-7|TRBD1
CSVALPARGLYEQYF
TGCAGCGTTGCCCTCCCGGCCAGGGGGCTCTACGAGCAGTACTTC
>TRBV15|few|TRBJ2-1|TRBD2
CATSRELAGGKISGFF
TGTGCCACCAGCAGAGAGCTAGCGGGAGGAAAAATATCAGGGTTCTTC
>TRBV28|NA|TRBJ1-4|NA
CASSFAGATTNEKLFF
TGTGCCAGCAGTTTTGCAGGGGCTACAACTAATGAAAAACTGTTTTTT
>TRBV21-1|NA|TRBJ2-7|NA
CATLRDEQYF
TGTGCCACCTTGCGGGACGAGCAGTACTTC
>TRBV9|NA|TRBJ2-7|TRBD1
CASSVGQGEEYEQYF
TGTGCCAGCAGCGTTGGACAGGGGGAAGAGTACGAGCAGTACTTC
>TRBV6-1|NA|TRBJ2-7|TRBD1
CASSPQGESPYEQYF
TGTGCCAGCAGTCCCCAGGGGGAGTCCCCCTACGAGCAGTACTTC
>TRBV3-1|NA|TRBJ2-1|NA
CASQDYLGNEQFF
TGTGCCAGCCAGGACTATTTGGGCAATGAGCAGTTCTTC
>TRBV29-1|few|TRBJ2-3|NA
CSVDHTVQTDTQYF
TGCAGCGTTGATCATACAGTTCAAACAGATACGCAGTATTTT
>TRBV7-2|NA|TRBJ2-7|TRBD1
CASSYGTAVIYEQYF
TGTGCCAGCAGCTACGGGACAGCCGTGATCTACGAGCAGTACTTC
>TRBV28|many|TRBJ1-6|NA
CASSSHQQDDSPLHF
TGTGCCAGCAGTTCCCATCAGCAGGACGATTCACCCCTCCACTTT
>TRBV6-9|NA|TRBJ1-4|TRBD1
CASRPPDREGNEKLFF
TGTGCCAGCAGGCCCCCAGACAGGGAGGGGAATGAAAAACTGTTTTTT
>TRBV6-5|many|TRBJ2-2|TRBD2
CASSFGLAVNTGELFF
TGTGCCAGCAGTTTCGGACTAGCGGTGAACACCGGGGAGCTGTTTTTT
>TRBV5-1|NA|TRBJ2-7|NA
CASSVSGPRYEQYF
TGCGCCAGCAGCGTCTCGGGTCCTCGGTACGAGCAGTACTTC
>TRBV25-1|few|TRBJ2-7|TRBD2
CASSDTGTSAYEQYF
TGTGCCAGCAGTGACACCGGGACTAGCGCCTACGAGCAGTACTTC
>TRBV30|NA|TRBJ2-3|NA
CAWSPTLPGTDTQYF
TGTGCCTGGAGCCCCACCCTACCCGGGACGGATACGCAGTATTTT
>TRBV7-2|NA|TRBJ2-3|NA
CASSPLGGFDTQYF
TGTGCCAGCAGCCCACTCGGGGGCTTCGATACGCAGTATTTT
>TRBV20-1|few|TRBJ2-2|NA
CSASPGTGTGELFF
TGCAGTGCTAGCCCAGGGACGGGAACCGGGGAGCTGTTTTTT
>TRBV30|NA|TRBJ2-7|TRBD1
CAWGPGQYNEQYF
TGTGCCTGGGGGCCGGGACAGTACAACGAGCAGTACTTC
>TRBV6-2/TRBV6-3|few|TRBJ2-7|TRBD2
CASSQTSGFYEQYF
TGTGCCAGCAGCCAGACTAGCGGTTTCTACGAGCAGTACTTC
>TRBV7-2|many|TRBJ2-3|NA
CASSFTFADTQYF
TGTGCCAGCAGCTTCACCTTCGCAGATACGCAGTATTTT
>TRBV30|NA|TRBJ2-1|NA
CAWSAQDKVQFF
TGTGCCTGGAGTGCCCAAGATAAGGTGCAGTTCTTC